The 2 T cell receptor beta chains presented below share a single source sample, sequenced in a study of CD8+CD57+ T cells in acquired aplastic anemia. The template used for profiling TCR beta VDJ and CDR3 was genomic DNA. One entry per CDR3 protein, called by TCRdb with MiXCR from the reads. The sample records 170,000 or so distinct CDR3 sequences, around 60% being singletons. Patients picked for sequencing had shown CD8+CD57+ cell expansion detected by flow cytometry. The sequenced sample consisted of sorted CD4+, CD8+, or CD8+CD57+ T cells (not recorded which) from PBMCs. The source of these receptors is a human donor with aplastic anemia.

The CDR3 DNA reads as TGTGCCAGCAGCGTGCCAGGGACACGGGACTATGGCTACACCTTC. Residues: CASSVPGTRDYGYTF. This sequence joins TRBV7-3 and TRBJ1-2; D is possibly TRBD1 (6 bases). V lost 5 bases and J lost 3, with 16 bases in between. The CDR3 loop spans 15 amino acids. The germline gives CDR1 SGHTA, CDR2 FQGTGA.

The CDR3 region is CSASTGFYEQYF. The CDR3 DNA sequence: TGCAGTGCTAGCACAGGGTTCTACGAGCAGTACTTC. This chain uses TRBV20-1 with TRBJ2-7; TRBD1 is a possible D gene (6 bases). Trimming pared 3 bases from V and 3 bases from J, leaving 9 bases between. CDR1 and CDR2 from the germline V gene are DFQATT and SNEGSKA (reference sequence). The CDR3 spans 12 residues.